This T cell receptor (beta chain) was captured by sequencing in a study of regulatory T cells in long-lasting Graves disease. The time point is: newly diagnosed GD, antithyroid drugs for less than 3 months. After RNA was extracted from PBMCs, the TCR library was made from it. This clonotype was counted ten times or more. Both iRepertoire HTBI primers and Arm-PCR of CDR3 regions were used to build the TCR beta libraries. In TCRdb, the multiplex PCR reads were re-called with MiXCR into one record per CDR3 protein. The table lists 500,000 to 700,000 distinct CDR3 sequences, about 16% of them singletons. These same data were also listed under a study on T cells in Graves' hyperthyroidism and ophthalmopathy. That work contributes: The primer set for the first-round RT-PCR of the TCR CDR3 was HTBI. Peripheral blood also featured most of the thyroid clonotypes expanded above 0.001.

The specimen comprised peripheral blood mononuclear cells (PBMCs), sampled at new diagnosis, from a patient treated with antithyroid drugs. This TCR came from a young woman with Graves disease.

The CDR3: CSASPNGLAGRETQYF. CDR3 sequence (DNA): TGCAGTGCTAGCCCCAACGGACTAGCGGGACGGGAGACCCAGTACTTC. V and J are TRBV20-1 and TRBJ2-5; the match to TRBD2 covers 12 bases. The CDR3 runs 16 residues. The germline V gene encodes CDR1 DFQATT and CDR2 SNEGSKA (reference sequence). V lost 3 bases and J lost 5; bases outside the gene matches: 10.